This T cell receptor (beta chain) was documented in a study of T cells in Graves' hyperthyroidism and ophthalmopathy. Overall study: Upon initial diagnosis and before any treatment, peripheral blood was collected. Study findings and constraints: Most clonotypes expanded in thyroid above 0.001 were likewise present in blood. A model of 13 V-J pairs discriminated ophthalmopathy from stable hyperthyroidism. The model's output predicted ophthalmopathy at a median of around 6.9 months prior to onset.

Note on this clonotype: The antigen is not known.

The TCR beta CDR3 regions underwent amplification using RNA transcripts as the source. Using the HTBI primer set, a first-round RT-PCR was run on the TCR CDR3. Each CDR3 protein is one row after TCRdb ran MiXCR on the multiplex PCR reads. The table lists roughly 710,000 distinct CDR3 sequences, 35% of them singletons, with around 31% in the top ten. The sample was blood. This TCR derives from a woman between 40 and 50 years old with Graves' hyperthyroidism.

The CDR3 sequence is CASSLIGTPTGELFF. For the CDR3, the DNA is TGTGCCAGCAGCTTAATTGGGACCCCGACCGGGGAGCTGTTTTTT. The V and J genes are TRBV7-3 and TRBJ2-2; D is possibly TRBD1 or TRBD2 (5 bases each). Germline V gene data show CDR1 as SGHTA and CDR2 as FQGTGA. Trimming shortened V by 1 base and J by 5 bases, and 11 bases separated the two germline ends. The CDR3 extends over 15 amino acids.